This TCR beta chain was sequenced in a study of OX40 agonist ivuxolimab in advanced cancers. Study details: Patients with hepatocellular carcinoma, melanoma, renal cell or head and neck cancer made up the dose-escalation patients. Treatment received earlier with anti-PD-1, anti-PD-L1 or anti-CTLA-4 agents was allowed, and 40% had some. Three patients, one with hepatocellular carcinoma and two with cutaneous melanoma, achieved partial responses.

V lost 5 bases and J lost 4; bases outside the gene matches: 9. This CDR3 has 15 residues. The germline CDR1 and CDR2 sequences are SGHAT and FQNNGV. A history of autoimmune disease or systemic immunosuppression excluded patients. The repertoire was sequenced with immunoSEQ multiplex PCR; TCRdb's copy has only in-frame clones and lacks some. Of about 23,000 clones detected, 80% to 90% appear once; the ten largest clones hold about 15%. The TCR sequence derives from an adult with an advanced solid tumor such as melanoma, head and neck, liver or kidney cancer. Specimen: CD4+ or CD8+ T cells sorted from blood, collected in a trial of the OX40 agonist ivuxolimab. The genes are TRBV11-2 and TRBJ2-3; TRBD1 matches at 7 bases. CDR3 nucleotides: TGTGCCAGCAGCCTTCCCGGGACAGTCCCAGATACGCAGTATTTT. Amino acid sequence: CASSLPGTVPDTQYF.